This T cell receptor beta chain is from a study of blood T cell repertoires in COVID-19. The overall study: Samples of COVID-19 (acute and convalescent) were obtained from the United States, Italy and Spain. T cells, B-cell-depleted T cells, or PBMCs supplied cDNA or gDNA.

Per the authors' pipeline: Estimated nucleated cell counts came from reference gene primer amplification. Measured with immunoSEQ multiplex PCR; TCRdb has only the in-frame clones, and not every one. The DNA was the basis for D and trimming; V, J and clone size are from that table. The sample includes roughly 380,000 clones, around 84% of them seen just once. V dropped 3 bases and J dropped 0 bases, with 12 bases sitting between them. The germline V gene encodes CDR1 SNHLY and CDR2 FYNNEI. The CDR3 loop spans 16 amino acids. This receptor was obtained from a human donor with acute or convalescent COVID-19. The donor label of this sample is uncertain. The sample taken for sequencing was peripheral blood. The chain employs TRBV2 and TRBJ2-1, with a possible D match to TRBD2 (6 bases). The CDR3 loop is CASSEDTSSSYNEQFF. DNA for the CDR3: TGTGCCAGCAGTGAGGACACTAGCAGCTCCTACAATGAGCAGTTCTTC.